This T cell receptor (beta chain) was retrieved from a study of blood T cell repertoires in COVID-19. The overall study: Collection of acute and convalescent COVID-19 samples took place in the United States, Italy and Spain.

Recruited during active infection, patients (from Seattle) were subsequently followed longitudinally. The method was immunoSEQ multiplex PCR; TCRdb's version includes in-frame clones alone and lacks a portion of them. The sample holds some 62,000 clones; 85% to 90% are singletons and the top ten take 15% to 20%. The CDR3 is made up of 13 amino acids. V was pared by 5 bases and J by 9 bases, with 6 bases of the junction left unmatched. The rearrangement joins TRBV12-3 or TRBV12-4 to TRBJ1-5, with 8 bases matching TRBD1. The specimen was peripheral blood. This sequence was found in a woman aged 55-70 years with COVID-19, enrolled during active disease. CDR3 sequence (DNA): TGTGCCAGCAGTCTAAGACAGGGGAGGCCCCAGCATTTT. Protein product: CASSLRQGRPQHF.